What follows are 17 T cell receptor beta chains derived from one specimen sequenced in a study of blood T cell repertoires in COVID-19. Repertoires were generated with immunoSEQ multiplex PCR, while TCRdb's copy carries only in-frame clones and drops some. The table includes over 150,000 clones, about 85% detected once. The source material was peripheral blood. Every receptor here comes from an older woman with COVID-19, enrolled during active disease.

J is TRBJ2-2 and V is TRBV5-4; 14 nucleotides line up with TRBD2. Per the germline V gene, CDR1 is SGHNT and CDR2 is YYREEE (reference sequence). V gave up 4 bases and J gave up 4 bases; unmatched junction bases: 6. The CDR3 is made up of 17 amino acids. CDR3 amino acids: CASSGTSGRRVTGELFF. The CDR3 nucleotides are TGTGCCAGCAGCGGGACTAGCGGGAGACGTGTCACCGGGGAGCTGTTTTTT.

In DNA, the CDR3 is TGCGCCAGCAGCTCTCAGGGCCGGGTGGAAGAGACCCAGTACTTC. This sequence encodes CASSSQGRVEETQYF. The chain carries TRBV5-1 and TRBJ2-5; perhaps TRBD1 as D (5 bases). Germline values: CDR1 SGHRS, CDR2 YFSETQ. CDR3 size: 15 residues. The germline V and J ends were trimmed by 3 bases and 3 bases, with 15 bases remaining between them.

The chain employs TRBV9 and TRBJ2-3; no clear D. CDR3 size: 12 residues. Per germline, CDR1 SGDLS and CDR2 YYNGEE. Trimming removed 3 bases from V and 7 bases from J, with 9 bases in between. CDR3 sequence reads: CASSAEPYTQYF. CDR3 in DNA: TGTGCCAGCAGCGCTGAGCCTTATACGCAGTATTTT.

This clone was seen only a few times. The CDR3 loop reads CASSQPDRWASGRIEETQYF. The CDR3, as DNA: TGCGCCAGCAGCCAACCTGATAGGTGGGCTAGCGGGAGAATTGAAGAGACCCAGTACTTC. This chain connects TRBV4-1 to TRBJ2-5; 10 nucleotides agree with TRBD2. This CDR3 comprises 20 residues. V lost 2 bases, J lost 3 bases, and 18 bases stayed unmatched. The germline CDR1 and CDR2 sequences are MGHRA and YSYEKL.

The CDR3 loop is CASSEAGTGVYEQYF. The DNA for the CDR3 is TGTGCCAGCAGTGAAGCCGGGACAGGGGTCTACGAGCAGTACTTC. This chain links TRBV6-1 with TRBJ2-7; 10 bases are a match to TRBD1. From germline, CDR1 is MNHNS and CDR2 SASEGT. This CDR3 spans 15 amino acids. V lost 0 bases and J lost 3; bases outside the gene matches: 2.

This chain uses TRBV5-1 with TRBJ1-1; a weak D match, TRBD1 (6 bases). Germline CDR1 is SGHRS and CDR2 is YFSETQ. Trimming shortened V by 3 bases and J by 1 base, and 10 bases separated the two germline ends. The CDR3 is 14 amino acids. In nucleotides, the CDR3 is TGCGCCAGCAGCTCGGACAGTACGAACACTGAAGCTTTCTTT. It is translated as CASSSDSTNTEAFF. Full variable domain (remainder filled in from reference TRBV5-1 and TRBJ1-1): KAGVTQTPRYLIKTRGQQVTLSCSPISGHRSVSWYQQTPGQGLQFLFEYFSETQRNKGNFPGRFSGRQFSNSRSEMNVSTLELGDSALYLCASSSDSTNTEAFFGQGTRLTVV.

The chain couples TRBV30 to TRBJ2-7; 7 bases are shared with TRBD1. Germline V gives CDR1 GTSNPN, CDR2 SVGIG (reference sequence). J gave up 1 base and V 0 bases, and 0 bases lay outside the gene matches. The CDR3 totals 13 residues. CDR3 DNA: TGTGCCTGGAGTGTGGGACAGTCCTACGAGCAGTACGTC. As protein: CAWSVGQSYEQYV.

The chain uses TRBV6-1 and TRBJ2-3, with TRBD2 identical over 10 bases. The CDR3 runs to 14 residues. J was trimmed by 5 bases and V by 5 bases; bases with no gene match: 4. In germline, CDR1 is MNHNS, CDR2 SASEGT. The CDR3 here is CASSPSGSRDTQYF. The DNA for the CDR3 is TGTGCCAGCAGTCCTAGCGGGAGTAGAGATACGCAGTATTTT.

The chain employs TRBV5-1 and TRBJ1-1; 8 bases agree with TRBD1. The CDR3 runs 13 residues. CDR1 and CDR2 from the germline V gene are SGHRS and YFSETQ. V was clipped by 4 bases and J by 6 bases; unmatched bases: 5. For the CDR3, the DNA is TGCGCCAGCAGCACTGACAGGGGCGCTGAAGCTTTCTTT. It codes for CASSTDRGAEAFF.

The rearrangement uses TRBV5-8 and TRBJ1-2; no clear D gene. Trimming shortened V by 6 bases and J by 2 bases, and 11 bases separated the two germline ends. The CDR3 has 13 residues. Per germline, CDR1 SGHTS and CDR2 YDEGEE. The CDR3 DNA follows: TGTGCCAGCACCTCCGCCAGGAACTATGGCTACACCTTC. Its protein product is CASTSARNYGYTF.

V gene TRBV6-5 combines with J gene TRBJ1-6; a possible D gene is TRBD1 (5 bases). V gave up 8 bases and J gave up 10 bases, with 18 bases separating them. Germline values: CDR1 MNHEY, CDR2 SVGAGI. CDR3 size: 14 residues. The CDR3 DNA is TGTGCCAGCGGGCGGGGGGGGAAGAGCTCACCCCTCCACTTT. Translation: CASGRGGKSSPLHF.

The CDR3: CASSLRTMAGYTF. DNA of the CDR3: TGTGCCAGCAGCTTGAGGACTATGGCTGGCTACACCTTC. This rearrangement joins TRBV13 to TRBJ1-2; D gene unclear. The germline V gene encodes CDR1 PRHDT and CDR2 FYEKMQ (reference sequence). The CDR3 is 13 amino acids. V was clipped by 3 bases and J by 7 bases, with 12 bases between them.

The rearrangement links TRBV28 to TRBJ1-1; D gene ambiguous. Germline V gives CDR1 MDHEN, CDR2 SYDVKM. This CDR3 comprises 17 residues. V was cut by 3 bases and J by 0 bases, with 17 bases left in between. In DNA, the CDR3 is TGTGCCAGCAGTTTTCAGGCAGCTCTGTTCCTGAACACTGAAGCTTTCTTT. Translation gives CASSFQAALFLNTEAFF. The whole variable domain, filled in from reference TRBV28 and TRBJ1-1, reads DVKVTQSSRYLVKRTGEKVFLECVQDMDHENMFWYRQDPGLGLRLIYFSYDVKMKEKGDIPEGYSVSREKKERFSLILESASTNQTSMYLCASSFQAALFLNTEAFFGQGTRLTVV.

This sequence joins TRBV5-1 and TRBJ2-2; the D gene is possibly TRBD2 (5 bases). This CDR3 region has 18 residues. Trimming removed 1 base from V and 7 bases from J, with 23 bases in between. Germline lookup yields CDR1 SGHRS and CDR2 YFSETQ. The CDR3 DNA is TGCGCCAGCAGCTTGTGGGTCTTAGCGCCCGGAGGCAGCGGGGAGCTGTTTTTT. Encoded protein: CASSLWVLAPGGSGELFF.

V usage is TRBV5-5 and J usage is TRBJ1-1; possible D gene TRBD1, 6 bases. The CDR3 totals 15 residues. Per germline, CDR1 SGHKS and CDR2 YYEKEE (reference sequence). The germline V and J ends were trimmed by 4 bases and 2 bases, with 15 bases remaining between them. In DNA form, the CDR3 reads TGTGCCAGCAGCCGAATACAGGGTTTTAACACTGAAGCTTTCTTT. Translated, it gives CASSRIQGFNTEAFF.

V usage is TRBV9 and J usage is TRBJ2-3; 8 bases fit TRBD2. Looked up from germline, CDR1 is SGDLS and CDR2 is YYNGEE. The V and J ends lost 1 base and 6 bases, in that order; junction bases with no gene match: 7. There are 15 residues in the CDR3. As DNA, the CDR3 is TGTGCCAGCAGCGTAATCAGCGGGAGTGTGGATACGCAGTATTTT. This gives the protein CASSVISGSVDTQYF.

The chain uses TRBV3-1 (or the pseudogene TRBV3-2) and TRBJ1-4; a possible D gene is TRBD1 (5 bases). V lost 4 bases and J lost 0, with 9 bases in between. CDR3 length equals 15 residues. CDR1 is LGHDT and CDR2 is YNNKEL in the germline V gene (reference sequence). The CDR3 DNA reads TGTGCCAGCAGCCTAACGGGGGCAACTAATGAAAAACTGTTTTTT. Encoded protein: CASSLTGATNEKLFF.